This T cell receptor (beta chain) emerged from a study of post-analysis software for immune sequencing data. Broader study findings: Samples made in the same batch grouped tightly together by F measure. Relative to controls, patients had about 5 TRBV segments at higher frequency, with TRBV5-6, TRBV5-1 and TRBV20-1 among these.

A note on this clonotype: Its target is not known.

Unique molecular identifiers tagged the TCR beta cDNA libraries. From around 0.96 to 9.9 million T cells, about 500,000 cDNA molecules were obtained. TCRdb independently ran MiXCR on the PCR reads; one entry per CDR3 protein. The sample holds fewer than 850,000 distinct CDR3 sequences; roughly 27% are singletons and the top ten take approximately 0.55%. Germline assignment: CDR1 SEHNR and CDR2 FQNEAQ (reference sequence). J gave up 1 base and V 8 bases, and 17 bases lay outside the gene matches. The CDR3 is 19 residues long. Specimen: blood. This receptor was taken from a girl aged 10 to 17 with multiple sclerosis. This rearrangement joins TRBV7-9 to TRBJ2-6, with 7 bases fitting TRBD2. The CDR3 protein is CASAIGRARTQSGANVLTF. CDR3 DNA sequence: TGTGCCAGCGCTATAGGGAGGGCTCGAACACAATCTGGGGCCAACGTCCTGACTTTC. The variable domain in full, with the rest retrieved from reference TRBV7-9 and TRBJ2-6, is DTGVSQNPRHKITKRGQNVTFRCDPISEHNRLYWYRQTLGQGPEFLTYFQNEAQLEKSRLLSDRFSAERPKGSFSTLEIQRTEQGDSAMYLCASAIGRARTQSGANVLTFGAGSRLTVL.